The next 14 T cell receptor beta chains were all read from a single sample in a study of blood T cell repertoires in COVID-19. Measured with immunoSEQ multiplex PCR; TCRdb has only the in-frame clones, and not every one. The data contain almost 400,000 clones, approximately 89% of them singletons. The sample was PBMCs or T cells enriched from blood (not recorded which). The receptors shown here come from a woman in her twenties or thirties who had recovered from COVID-19.

This clone occurred once. This chain connects TRBV29-1 to TRBJ1-2, with no clear D. This CDR3 spans 10 amino acids. Trimming left V 6 bases short and J 8 bases short, with 10 bases between. Germline assignment: CDR1 SQVTM and CDR2 ANQGSEA. The CDR3 bases are TGCAGCGTATCTGAGGGAGGCTACACCTTC. Its protein is CSVSEGGYTF. The full variable domain, rest sourced from reference TRBV29-1 and TRBJ1-2, is SAVISQKPSRDICQRGTSLTIQCQVDSQVTMMFWYRQQPGQSLTLIATANQGSEATYESGFVIDKFPISRPNLTFSTLTVSNMSPEDSSIYLCSVSEGGYTFGSGTRLTVV.

The rearrangement joins TRBV2 to TRBJ2-1, with TRBD2 as a possible D gene (6 bases). CDR3 length equals 14 residues. Germline assignment: CDR1 SNHLY and CDR2 FYNNEI. Trimming took off 5 bases at V and 6 bases at J, with 14 bases between the two ends. The CDR3 here is CASSPPGTPNEQFF. In DNA, the CDR3 is TGTGCCAGCAGTCCCCCCGGGACTCCCAATGAGCAGTTCTTC.

This chain joins TRBV29-1 and TRBJ2-7; 7 bases are a match to TRBD1. Germline V lookup: CDR1 SQVTM, CDR2 ANQGSEA. The CDR3 consists of 12 residues. V lost 7 bases to trimming and J lost 6 bases; unmatched junction nucleotides: 9. CDR3 protein: CSAGDSASEQYF. For the CDR3, the DNA is TGCAGCGCAGGGGACAGTGCATCCGAGCAGTACTTC.

The genes are TRBV4-1 and TRBJ2-1; D possibly corresponds to TRBD1 (5 bases). Deletions cut 7 bases from V and 5 bases from J, with 9 bases between. This CDR3 is 12 amino acids long. Germline CDR1 and CDR2: MGHRA and YSYEKL. Here the CDR3 DNA reads TGCGCCAGCAACGGCAGGGACAATGAGCAGTTCTTC. Protein product: CASNGRDNEQFF.

The chain joins TRBV5-1 to TRBJ1-1, with TRBD1 as a possible D gene (6 bases). The CDR3 runs to 15 residues. V was cut by 0 bases and J by 8 bases, with 17 bases left in between. Germline lookup yields CDR1 SGHRS and CDR2 YFSETQ. The CDR3 bases are TGCGCCAGCAGCTTGGTCCCGGACAGAGACTCAGAAGCTTTCTTT. It specifies CASSLVPDRDSEAFF.

The chain combines TRBV18 with TRBJ2-3, with TRBD2 as a possible D gene (6 bases). The germline V and J ends were trimmed by 3 bases and 4 bases, with 11 bases remaining between them. The CDR3 covers 14 residues. The germline V gene encodes CDR1 KGHSH and CDR2 LQKENI. CDR3 DNA sequence: TGTGCCAGCTCACCGGTACTAGCTGCAGATACGCAGTATTTT. This translates into CASSPVLAADTQYF.

V is TRBV5-4 and J is TRBJ1-2, with TRBD1 matching over 7 bases. J gave up 1 base and V 4 bases, and 13 bases lay outside the gene matches. Germline V gene lookup returns CDR1 SGHNT and CDR2 YYREEE (reference sequence). The CDR3 is made up of 17 amino acids. The CDR3 protein is CASSTDRSTSRNYGYTF. The CDR3 DNA sequence: TGTGCCAGCAGCACGGACAGGTCGACCTCTCGTAACTATGGCTACACCTTC.

The V and J genes are TRBV12-5 and TRBJ1-6, with D possibly TRBD1 on 6 matching bases. The CDR3 is 14 amino acids. The ends were cut back, 5 bases at V and 8 bases at J, with 13 bases in the middle. Germline lookup yields CDR1 LGHNT and CDR2 FRNRAP. The CDR3 DNA follows: TGTGCTAGTGGTACCGGAACAGGGCATTCACCCCTCCACTTT. Translation gives CASGTGTGHSPLHF.

This rearrangement joins TRBV30 to TRBJ1-2; tentatively, D is TRBD1 (6 bases). CDR1 GTSNPN and CDR2 SVGIG come from the germline V gene (reference sequence). CDR3 length: 10 amino acids. Trimming cost V 4 bases and J 7 bases, with 7 bases left between them. The CDR3 DNA reads TGTGCCTGGAAAGGGGGTGGCTACACCTTC. Translating gives CAWKGGGYTF.

This clone was found once. This chain links TRBV2 with TRBJ2-1, with D possibly matching TRBD1 (5 bases). This CDR3 is 12 amino acids long. The germline V gene encodes CDR1 SNHLY and CDR2 FYNNEI. Trimming left V 6 bases short and J 6 bases short, with 9 bases between. CDR3 loop: CASRGRANEQFF. Written as DNA, the CDR3 is TGTGCCAGCAGAGGCAGGGCCAATGAGCAGTTCTTC.

The chain employs TRBV10-3 and TRBJ1-5; D may be TRBD1 (6 bases). This CDR3 is 14 amino acids long. Trimming removed 3 bases from V and 6 bases from J, with 12 bases in between. Germline V lookup: CDR1 ENHRY, CDR2 SYGVKD. Here the CDR3 DNA reads TGTGCCATCAGTGACAGGGGCTCTGTTCAGCCCCAGCATTTT. It codes for CAISDRGSVQPQHF.

The gene calls are TRBV7-6 and TRBJ2-1; the match to TRBD2 covers 7 bases. V shed 5 bases and J 5 bases; nucleotides not matched to a gene: 15. The germline V gene has CDR1 SGHVS and CDR2 FNYEAQ. The CDR3 sequence is 17 residues long. CDR3 DNA sequence: TGTGCCAGCAGCCAAGCCTATCCAGCGGGACCGCACAATGAGCAGTTCTTC. This encodes CASSQAYPAGPHNEQFF.

V usage is TRBV3-1 (or the pseudogene TRBV3-2) and J usage is TRBJ1-2; TRBD1 is a possible D gene (5 bases). The V end was cut by 4 bases, the J end by 8 bases, with 20 bases between. The CDR3 contains 15 residues. The germline CDR1 and CDR2 sequences are LGHDT and YNNKEL (reference sequence). The CDR3 DNA is TGTGCCAGCAGCCCCCACGAGTCAGGGTCTAGAGGCTACACCTTC. Its protein product is CASSPHESGSRGYTF.

This clone was observed a handful of times. This sequence joins TRBV6-5 and TRBJ1-5, with 8 positions matching TRBD1. Unmatched junction bases numbered 4, after V lost 4 bases and J lost 5 bases. Germline CDR1 and CDR2: MNHEY and SVGAGI. The CDR3 totals 14 residues. CDR3 loop: CASSLGQGHQPQHF. CDR3 nucleotide sequence: TGTGCCAGCAGTTTAGGACAGGGCCATCAGCCCCAGCATTTT.